This T cell receptor beta chain is from a study of T cells expressing NK-cell markers. The CDR3 runs to 12 residues. Germline V lookup: CDR1 SGHVS, CDR2 FNYEAQ. With UMIs, 5'RACE template switching was used to make TCR beta cDNA. No DNA is given; TCRdb re-called the 5' RACE reads and lists each CDR3 protein once. Recorded for this sample: some 340,000 distinct CDR3 sequences. This chain links TRBV7-6 with TRBJ1-3. The origin of this receptor is a man between 18 and 69 years old in good health. Sequencing input: blood T cells: a sorted CD56 or NKG2C T cell subset, CD4+ or CD8+ T cells, or bulk PBMC T cells (not recorded which). The CDR3 is CSSSTTGNTIYF. The entire variable domain, with the rest obtained from reference TRBV7-6 and TRBJ1-3, is as follows: GAGVSQSPRYKVTKRGQDVALRCDPISGHVSLYWYRQALGQGPEFLTYFNYEAQQDKSGLPNDRFSAERPEGSISTLTIQRTEQRDSAMYRCSSSTTGNTIYFGEGSWLTVV.